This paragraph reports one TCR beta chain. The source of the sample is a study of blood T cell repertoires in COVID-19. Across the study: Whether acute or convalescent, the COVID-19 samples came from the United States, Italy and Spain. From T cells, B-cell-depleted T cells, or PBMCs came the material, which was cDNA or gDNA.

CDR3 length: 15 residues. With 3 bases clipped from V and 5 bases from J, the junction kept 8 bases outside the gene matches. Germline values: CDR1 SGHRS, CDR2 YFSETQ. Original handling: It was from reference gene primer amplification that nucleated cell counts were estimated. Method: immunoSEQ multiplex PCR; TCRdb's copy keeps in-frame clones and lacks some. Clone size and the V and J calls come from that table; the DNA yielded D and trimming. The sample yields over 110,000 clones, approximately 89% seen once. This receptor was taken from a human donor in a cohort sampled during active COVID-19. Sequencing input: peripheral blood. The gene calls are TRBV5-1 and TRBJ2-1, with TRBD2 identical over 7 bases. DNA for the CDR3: TGCGCCAGCAGCTGGGCCGGGACTACCAACAATGAGCAGTTCTTC. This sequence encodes CASSWAGTTNNEQFF.